Below are 5 T cell receptor beta chains sequenced from a single sample in a study of blood T cell repertoires in COVID-19. Libraries were prepared by immunoSEQ multiplex PCR; TCRdb keeps only in-frame clonotypes and omits some of them. This sample has fewer than 350,000 clones; roughly 90% occur once, and the top ten carry about an eighth. The source material was peripheral blood. The receptors shown here come from a woman in her 70s with COVID-19, enrolled during active disease.

The chain joins TRBV28 to TRBJ1-5; a possible D gene is TRBD1 (5 bases). V dropped 7 bases and J dropped 6 bases, with 16 bases sitting between them. CDR3 size: 14 residues. Per the germline V gene, CDR1 is MDHEN and CDR2 is SYDVKM. The CDR3 region has the DNA TGTGCCAGCATTCCGGGCCTGCAGGGTCAGCCCCAGCATTTT. Its protein product is CASIPGLQGQPQHF.

V usage is TRBV24-1 and J usage is TRBJ1-4; unclear D gene. The CDR3 runs 12 residues. Between the trimmed V and J ends, which lost 5 bases and 5 bases, there was a span of 5 bases. CDR1 and CDR2 from the germline V gene are KGHDR and SFDVKD. The CDR3 sequence is CATSAGNEKLFF. Here the CDR3 DNA reads TGTGCCACCAGTGCGGGAAATGAAAAACTGTTTTTT.

A few counts support this clone. This chain connects TRBV18 to TRBJ1-3; tentatively, D is TRBD1 (6 bases). Germline lookup yields CDR1 KGHSH and CDR2 LQKENI. With 5 bases removed from V and 0 bases from J, the gap between germline ends came to 14 bases. This CDR3 has 16 amino acids. CDR3 DNA: TGTGCCAGCTCAGCACAAGGGGGAGCCTCTGGAAACACCATATATTTT. It translates to CASSAQGGASGNTIYF.

The V gene is TRBV15, the J gene TRBJ2-2, with D unresolved. CDR3 length equals 15 residues. The germline V gene has CDR1 LNHNV and CDR2 YYDKDF (reference sequence). V was pared by 0 bases and J by 4 bases, with 9 bases between. The chain's CDR3 is CATSRDLLSTGELFF. CDR3 DNA: TGTGCCACCAGCAGAGATTTATTGAGCACCGGGGAGCTGTTTTTT. Based on the CDR3 plus reference TRBV15 and TRBJ2-2, the full variable domain is DAMVIQNPRYQVTQFGKPVTLSCSQTLNHNVMYWYQQKSSQAPKLLFHYYDKDFNNEADTPDNFQSRRPNTSFCFLDIRSPGLGDTAMYLCATSRDLLSTGELFFGEGSRLTVL.

The rearrangement joins TRBV6-5 to TRBJ2-1; tentatively, D is TRBD2 (7 bases). The CDR3 has 14 amino acids. V dropped 6 bases and J dropped 7 bases, with 16 bases sitting between them. The germline gives CDR1 MNHEY, CDR2 SVGAGI. CDR3 in DNA: TGTGCCAGCAGCCTTGGGGGGGCCGAGAATGAGCAGTTCTTC. Translation gives CASSLGGAENEQFF.